This is a list of T cell receptor beta chains from one sample in a study of blood T cells in healthy people across ages. TCRdb analysed the 5' RACE reads with MiXCR anew, one entry per CDR3 protein. The sample has roughly 2 million distinct CDR3 sequences; 40% to 55% are singletons. Material for sequencing was blood. The source of these receptors is a woman in her 40s in good health. Both conserved end residues are part of each CDR3. The D gene is left open where the match is weak. The size entry is marked missing in some rows and otherwise reads once, few, many or a size class.

J gene: TRBJ2-7; V gene: TRBV7-2; clone size: NA; D gene: NA; CDR3 protein: CASSLEGGESYEQYF; CDR3 DNA: TGTGCCAGCAGCTTAGAGGGGGGGGAGTCCTACGAGCAGTACTTC
J gene: TRBJ1-2; V gene: TRBV15; clone size: NA; D gene: NA; CDR3 protein: CATSKSPSGGYTF; CDR3 DNA: TGTGCCACCAGCAAGAGCCCCTCAGGTGGCTACACCTTC
J gene: TRBJ2-1; V gene: TRBV7-8; clone size: NA; D gene: NA; CDR3 protein: CASTSGISYNEQFF; CDR3 DNA: TGTGCCAGCACCTCGGGGATCTCCTACAATGAGCAGTTCTTC
J gene: TRBJ1-2; V gene: TRBV7-9; clone size: NA; D gene: NA; CDR3 protein: CACSLASGDGYTF; CDR3 DNA: TGTGCCTGCAGCTTAGCGTCCGGTGATGGCTACACCTTC
J gene: TRBJ2-4; V gene: TRBV20-1; clone size: few; D gene: NA; CDR3 protein: CSARDSHGGIAKNIQYF; CDR3 DNA: TGCAGTGCTAGAGACTCCCACGGGGGCATAGCCAAAAACATTCAGTACTTC
J gene: TRBJ2-5; V gene: TRBV12-3/TRBV12-4; clone size: NA; D gene: TRBD1; CDR3 protein: CASSLGTGQRQQETQYF; CDR3 DNA: TGTGCCAGCAGTTTAGGGACAGGGCAACGGCAGCAAGAGACCCAGTACTTC
J gene: TRBJ2-7; V gene: TRBV29-1; clone size: NA; D gene: TRBD2; CDR3 protein: CSVGGLAGKYNEQYF; CDR3 DNA: TGCAGCGTTGGTGGTCTAGCGGGGAAATACAATGAGCAGTACTTC
J gene: TRBJ1-1; V gene: TRBV6-6; clone size: NA; D gene: NA; CDR3 protein: CASSYSTRGPLRAFF; CDR3 DNA: TGTGCCAGCAGTTACTCGACCAGGGGACCCTTGAGGGCTTTCTTT
J gene: TRBJ1-2; V gene: TRBV9; clone size: NA; D gene: NA; CDR3 protein: CASSASGDGYTF; CDR3 DNA: TGTGCCAGCAGCGCCTCGGGGGATGGCTACACCTTC
J gene: TRBJ1-1; V gene: TRBV5-6; clone size: NA; D gene: NA; CDR3 protein: CASSLAHGADLQNTEAFF; CDR3 DNA: TGTGCCAGCAGCTTGGCCCACGGGGCCGACCTACAGAACACTGAAGCTTTCTTT
J gene: TRBJ2-1; V gene: TRBV10-2; clone size: NA; D gene: TRBD2; CDR3 protein: CASSEIAGGDEQFF; CDR3 DNA: TGCGCCAGCAGTGAGATAGCGGGGGGTGATGAGCAGTTCTTC
J gene: TRBJ2-5; V gene: TRBV20-1; clone size: NA; D gene: TRBD2; CDR3 protein: CSASGLAGMETQYF; CDR3 DNA: TGCAGTGCGTCCGGGCTAGCGGGGATGGAGACCCAGTACTTC
J gene: TRBJ2-3; V gene: TRBV3-1; clone size: few; D gene: NA; CDR3 protein: CASSLAGDSTDTQYF; CDR3 DNA: TGTGCCAGCAGTCTGGCAGGGGATTCCACAGATACGCAGTATTTT
J gene: TRBJ2-7; V gene: TRBV20-1; clone size: few; D gene: TRBD2; CDR3 protein: CSAEGLAGGREQYF; CDR3 DNA: TGCAGTGCTGAAGGACTAGCGGGGGGGCGCGAGCAGTACTTC
J gene: TRBJ2-6; V gene: TRBV11-2; clone size: NA; D gene: TRBD1; CDR3 protein: CASSFWTGRSGANVLTF; CDR3 DNA: TGTGCCAGCAGCTTTTGGACAGGACGCTCTGGGGCCAACGTCCTGACTTTC
J gene: TRBJ2-7; V gene: TRBV5-1; clone size: NA; D gene: NA; CDR3 protein: CASSLRERGIYEQYF; CDR3 DNA: TGCGCCAGCAGCTTACGGGAGAGGGGGATCTACGAGCAGTACTTC
J gene: TRBJ2-7; V gene: TRBV6-5; clone size: few; D gene: TRBD2; CDR3 protein: CASSYGPTSLSEQYF; CDR3 DNA: TGTGCCAGCAGTTACGGCCCGACTAGCTTGTCCGAGCAGTACTTC
J gene: TRBJ2-5; V gene: TRBV7-6; clone size: NA; D gene: NA; CDR3 protein: CASSGGVTQYF; CDR3 DNA: TGTGCCAGCAGCGGAGGCGTGACCCAGTACTTC
J gene: TRBJ2-1; V gene: TRBV20-1; clone size: NA; D gene: NA; CDR3 protein: CSAGKPYNEQFF; CDR3 DNA: TGCAGTGCGGGAAAACCCTACAATGAGCAGTTCTTC
J gene: TRBJ2-5; V gene: TRBV7-2; clone size: once; D gene: NA; CDR3 protein: CASSARRDHNEQYF; CDR3 DNA: TGTGCCAGCAGCGCCCGGCGGGATCACAATGAGCAGTACTTC
J gene: TRBJ1-2; V gene: TRBV6-2/TRBV6-3; clone size: NA; D gene: NA; CDR3 protein: CASSYDHGAEGGYTF; CDR3 DNA: TGTGCCAGCAGTTACGACCACGGAGCCGAGGGAGGCTACACCTTC
J gene: TRBJ2-7; V gene: TRBV7-3; clone size: few; D gene: NA; CDR3 protein: CASVKESHEQYF; CDR3 DNA: TGTGCCAGCGTGAAGGAGTCCCACGAGCAGTACTTC
J gene: TRBJ2-1; V gene: TRBV7-2; clone size: NA; D gene: TRBD2; CDR3 protein: CASSNSGGPNNEQFF; CDR3 DNA: TGTGCCAGCAGCAACAGCGGGGGGCCCAACAATGAGCAGTTCTTC
J gene: TRBJ2-4; V gene: TRBV20-1; clone size: NA; D gene: TRBD2; CDR3 protein: CSARDRRGYKNIQYF; CDR3 DNA: TGCAGTGCTAGAGATCGGCGGGGGTACAAAAACATTCAGTACTTC
J gene: TRBJ2-3; V gene: TRBV7-2; clone size: few; D gene: TRBD2; CDR3 protein: CASSLSSGARDTQYF; CDR3 DNA: TGTGCCAGCAGCTTAAGTAGCGGGGCCAGAGATACGCAGTATTTT
J gene: TRBJ1-2; V gene: TRBV6-5; clone size: few; D gene: NA; CDR3 protein: CASSLGKSYTF; CDR3 DNA: TGTGCCAGCAGTTTGGGTAAAAGCTACACCTTC
J gene: TRBJ2-4; V gene: TRBV7-6; clone size: NA; D gene: TRBD1; CDR3 protein: CASSAIFQGAYEQYF; CDR3 DNA: TGTGCCAGCAGCGCGATATTCCAGGGGGCTTATGAGCAGTACTTC
J gene: TRBJ1-4; V gene: TRBV12-3/TRBV12-4; clone size: NA; D gene: NA; CDR3 protein: CASSFRGVQEEKLFF; CDR3 DNA: TGTGCCAGCAGTTTCAGGGGAGTCCAGGAGGAAAAACTGTTTTTT
J gene: TRBJ1-2; V gene: TRBV6-5; clone size: once; D gene: TRBD1; CDR3 protein: CATGQGRGYTF; CDR3 DNA: TGTGCCACTGGACAGGGGAGGGGCTACACCTTC
J gene: TRBJ2-7; V gene: TRBV7-8; clone size: NA; D gene: TRBD2; CDR3 protein: CASSLAGLAAGPSYNEQYF; CDR3 DNA: TGTGCCAGCAGCTTAGCCGGACTAGCGGCGGGACCGTCCTACAATGAGCAGTACTTC
J gene: TRBJ1-6; V gene: TRBV7-9; clone size: NA; D gene: NA; CDR3 protein: CASSPPLVGVNSPLHF; CDR3 DNA: TGTGCCAGCAGCCCCCCTCTCGTCGGGGTGAATTCACCCCTCCACTTT
J gene: TRBJ2-1; V gene: TRBV6-5; clone size: NA; D gene: NA; CDR3 protein: CASSYDQGFGEQFF; CDR3 DNA: TGTGCCAGCAGTTACGATCAGGGGTTCGGTGAGCAGTTCTTC
J gene: TRBJ2-5; V gene: TRBV6-6; clone size: NA; D gene: NA; CDR3 protein: CASTWRGETQYF; CDR3 DNA: TGTGCCAGCACGTGGCGGGGAGAGACCCAGTACTTC
J gene: TRBJ2-3; V gene: TRBV27; clone size: NA; D gene: NA; CDR3 protein: CASSYQRRDTQYF; CDR3 DNA: TGTGCCAGCAGTTACCAGCGGAGAGATACGCAGTATTTT
J gene: TRBJ1-1; V gene: TRBV7-8; clone size: few; D gene: TRBD1; CDR3 protein: CASSSPGQLNTEAFF; CDR3 DNA: TGTGCCAGCAGCTCCCCGGGACAGCTGAACACTGAAGCTTTCTTT
J gene: TRBJ2-1; V gene: TRBV20-1; clone size: NA; D gene: TRBD1; CDR3 protein: CSARQGFSSYNEQFF; CDR3 DNA: TGCAGTGCGCGACAGGGATTTAGCTCCTACAATGAGCAGTTCTTC
J gene: TRBJ2-7; V gene: TRBV13; clone size: NA; D gene: TRBD1; CDR3 protein: CASSPRGRGFPRAYEQYF; CDR3 DNA: TGTGCCAGCAGCCCCCGGGGCAGGGGGTTCCCGCGTGCGTACGAGCAGTACTTC
J gene: TRBJ2-1; V gene: TRBV3-1; clone size: few; D gene: NA; CDR3 protein: CASSQGPTYNEQFF; CDR3 DNA: TGTGCCAGCAGCCAAGGCCCTACCTACAATGAGCAGTTCTTC
J gene: TRBJ2-3; V gene: TRBV28; clone size: NA; D gene: NA; CDR3 protein: CASSLSGPAFPDTQYF; CDR3 DNA: TGTGCCAGCAGTTTATCGGGTCCGGCCTTCCCAGATACGCAGTATTTT
J gene: TRBJ2-7; V gene: TRBV6-2/TRBV6-3; clone size: NA; D gene: TRBD1; CDR3 protein: CASSFRGTGRSYEQYF; CDR3 DNA: TGTGCCAGCAGTTTCAGAGGGACAGGGAGATCCTACGAGCAGTACTTC
J gene: TRBJ2-3; V gene: TRBV5-1; clone size: many; D gene: NA; CDR3 protein: CASSLASTSTDTQYF; CDR3 DNA: TGCGCCAGCAGCTTGGCCAGTACTAGCACAGATACGCAGTATTTT
J gene: TRBJ2-4; V gene: TRBV29-1; clone size: NA; D gene: NA; CDR3 protein: CSVEQETAKNIQYF; CDR3 DNA: TGCAGCGTTGAACAGGAGACAGCCAAAAACATTCAGTACTTC
J gene: TRBJ1-5; V gene: TRBV6-5; clone size: few; D gene: NA; CDR3 protein: CASSPTGSDQPQHF; CDR3 DNA: TGTGCCAGCAGTCCCACAGGGTCTGATCAGCCCCAGCATTTT
J gene: TRBJ2-4; V gene: TRBV7-9; clone size: NA; D gene: NA; CDR3 protein: CASSPPPSKSIQYF; CDR3 DNA: TGTGCCAGCAGCCCCCCTCCCTCCAAGAGCATTCAGTACTTC
J gene: TRBJ1-5; V gene: TRBV7-9; clone size: NA; D gene: NA; CDR3 protein: CASSMTDSNQPQHF; CDR3 DNA: TGTGCCAGCAGCATGACAGATAGCAATCAGCCCCAGCATTTT
J gene: TRBJ2-3; V gene: TRBV24-1; clone size: NA; D gene: NA; CDR3 protein: CATSVPEGAHMGNTQYF; CDR3 DNA: TGTGCCACCAGTGTTCCGGAAGGGGCGCACATGGGAAATACGCAGTATTTT